This TCR beta chain was sequenced in a study of shared clonotypes between healthy human individuals. Points from the study as a whole: Roughly 5% of naive CD4 clonotypes were shared across four donors.

Comment on this clone: The antigen remains unidentified.

V was clipped by 3 bases and J by 3 bases; unmatched bases: 8. Germline loops: CDR1 SGHNT, CDR2 YYREEE (reference sequence). There are 16 residues in the CDR3. None of the donors, who were healthy HIV-negative adults, had recently had acute infections or vaccinations. Deep-level settings were used for running the assay. TCRdb's copy holds only in-frame clones and misses some; the assay was immunoSEQ multiplex PCR. Among some 550,000 clones listed, 97% were seen once. Sample: naive CD4+ T cells sorted from blood. Stated subset: CD45RA+ positively selected. The TCR originated in a woman aged 25 to 39 in good health. The rearrangement uses TRBV5-4 and TRBJ2-7, with 11 positions matching TRBD1. The CDR3 DNA reads TGTGCCAGCAGCTCCAGGGACAGGGGGTCCCTCTACGAGCAGTACTTC. Translating gives CASSSRDRGSLYEQYF. The variable domain in full, with the rest retrieved from reference TRBV5-4 and TRBJ2-7, is ETGVTQSPTHLIKTRGQQVTLRCSSQSGHNTVSWYQQALGQGPQFIFQYYREEENGRGNFPPRFSGLQFPNYSSELNVNALELDDSALYLCASSSRDRGSLYEQYFGPGTRLTVT.